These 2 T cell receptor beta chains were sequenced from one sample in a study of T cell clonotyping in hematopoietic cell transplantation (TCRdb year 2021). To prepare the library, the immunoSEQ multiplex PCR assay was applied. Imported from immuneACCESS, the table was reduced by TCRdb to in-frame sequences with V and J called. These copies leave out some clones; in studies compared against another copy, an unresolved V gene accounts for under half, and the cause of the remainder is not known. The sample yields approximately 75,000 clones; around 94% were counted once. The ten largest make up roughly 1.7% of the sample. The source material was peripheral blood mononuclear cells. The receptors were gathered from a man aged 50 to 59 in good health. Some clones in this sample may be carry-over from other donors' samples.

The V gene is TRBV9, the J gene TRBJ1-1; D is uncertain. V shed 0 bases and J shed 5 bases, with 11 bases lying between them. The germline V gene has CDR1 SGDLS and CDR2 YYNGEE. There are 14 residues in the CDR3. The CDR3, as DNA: TGTGCCAGCAGCGTAGGCCGTCGGAGGACTGAAGCTTTCTTT. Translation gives CASSVGRRRTEAFF.

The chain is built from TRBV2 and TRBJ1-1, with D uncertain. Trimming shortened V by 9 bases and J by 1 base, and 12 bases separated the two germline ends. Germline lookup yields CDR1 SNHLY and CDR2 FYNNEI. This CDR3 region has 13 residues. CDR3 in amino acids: CARGMSGNTEAFF. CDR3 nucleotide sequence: TGTGCCAGGGGAATGTCCGGGAACACTGAAGCTTTCTTT.